This TCR beta chain is from a study of cytomegalovirus exposure and HLA in healthy donors. Study findings and constraints: The study listed approximately 160 cytomegalovirus-associated TCR beta chains. A previous analysis found most TCR beta V segments productive roughly 87% or roughly 30% of the time. The study reported that TCR beta sequences accurately predicted HLA-A and HLA-B alleles in most subjects.

The PCR had 60 Vbeta and 13 Jbeta primers. Clones were sequenced by immunoSEQ multiplex PCR, and TCRdb holds only the in-frame ones, with some missing. The table has 65,000 to 75,000 clones, around 81% seen once; the top ten hold 6.3%. The germline gives CDR1 MNHNS, CDR2 SASEGT. The V and J ends lost 5 bases and 10 bases, in that order; junction bases with no gene match: 12. CDR3 size: 14 residues. Worth noting for this clone: The antigen remains unidentified.

The sequenced sample consisted of PBMCs. The clonotype originates from a man aged 50 or older in good health and CMV-seronegative. The chain carries TRBV6-1 and TRBJ1-1; TRBD1 aligns across 8 bases. CDR3 region: CASSPKLGQAGAFF. CDR3 sequence (DNA): TGTGCCAGCAGTCCAAAATTGGGACAGGCCGGAGCTTTCTTT.